This TCR beta chain comes out of a study of neurological immune-mediated disorders. This clonotype was detected many times. Its cognate antigen is unknown. The CDR3 loop spans 13 amino acids. The V end was cut by 4 bases, the J end by 7 bases, with 8 bases between. The germline gives CDR1 MNHNS, CDR2 SASEGT. TCRdb called the 5' RACE reads again in MiXCR, with one record for every CDR3 protein. The profile shows tens of thousands of distinct CDR3 sequences, about 6% of them singletons. Study outcomes and limitations: None of the CDR3 amino acid sequences found in expanded clones was shared across subjects. This suggests that the TCR-beta repertoires were private in all groups.

The sample comprised CD4+ T cells from blood. The receptor comes from a woman aged 40 to 55 in good health. The chain couples TRBV6-1 to TRBJ2-6; no definite D call. CDR3 region: CASSVTEANVLTF. In nucleotides, the CDR3 is TGTGCCAGCAGTGTGACGGAAGCCAACGTCCTGACTTTC.